Here is one T cell receptor beta chain with its context. The antigen remains unidentified. The sample originates from a study of PD-L1 blockade in urothelial cancer. Study-wide results and limits: Prediction of better survival came from below-median pretreatment blood TCR clonality.

Assay used: immunoSEQ multiplex PCR; TCRdb lists only in-frame clones, some missing. The sample consists of 100,000 to 150,000 clones, roughly 88% of them appearing once. The germline CDR1 and CDR2 sequences are MDHEN and SYDVKM. The V and J ends lost 7 bases and 5 bases respectively, with 11 bases between them. This CDR3 spans 12 amino acids. Sample time point: peripheral blood 6 weeks after treatment start. Samples spanned pretreatment and treatment, with 1 to 8 time points per patient. The origin of this receptor is a man aged 45-65 years with urothelial cancer. The chain couples TRBV28 to TRBJ1-1; tentative D call: TRBD1 (5 bases). Sequencing used PBMCs, obtained around atezolizumab (anti-PD-L1) treatment. CDR3 region: CASNWGGTEAFF. The CDR3 coding sequence is TGTGCCAGCAATTGGGGGGGTACTGAAGCTTTCTTT.